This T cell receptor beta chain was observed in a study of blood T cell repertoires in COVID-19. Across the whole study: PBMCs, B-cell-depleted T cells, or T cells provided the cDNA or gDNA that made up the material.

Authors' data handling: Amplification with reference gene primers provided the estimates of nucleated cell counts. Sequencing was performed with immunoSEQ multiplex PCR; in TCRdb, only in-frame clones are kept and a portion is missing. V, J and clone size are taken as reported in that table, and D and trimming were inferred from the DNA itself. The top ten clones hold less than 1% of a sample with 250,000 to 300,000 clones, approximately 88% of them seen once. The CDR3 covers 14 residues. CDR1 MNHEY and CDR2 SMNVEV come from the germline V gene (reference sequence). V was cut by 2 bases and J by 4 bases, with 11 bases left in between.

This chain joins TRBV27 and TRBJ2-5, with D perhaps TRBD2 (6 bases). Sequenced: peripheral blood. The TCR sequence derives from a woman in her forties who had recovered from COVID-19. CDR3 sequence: CASSLGGSGETQYF. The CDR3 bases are TGTGCCAGCAGTTTAGGGGGGAGCGGAGAGACCCAGTACTTC.